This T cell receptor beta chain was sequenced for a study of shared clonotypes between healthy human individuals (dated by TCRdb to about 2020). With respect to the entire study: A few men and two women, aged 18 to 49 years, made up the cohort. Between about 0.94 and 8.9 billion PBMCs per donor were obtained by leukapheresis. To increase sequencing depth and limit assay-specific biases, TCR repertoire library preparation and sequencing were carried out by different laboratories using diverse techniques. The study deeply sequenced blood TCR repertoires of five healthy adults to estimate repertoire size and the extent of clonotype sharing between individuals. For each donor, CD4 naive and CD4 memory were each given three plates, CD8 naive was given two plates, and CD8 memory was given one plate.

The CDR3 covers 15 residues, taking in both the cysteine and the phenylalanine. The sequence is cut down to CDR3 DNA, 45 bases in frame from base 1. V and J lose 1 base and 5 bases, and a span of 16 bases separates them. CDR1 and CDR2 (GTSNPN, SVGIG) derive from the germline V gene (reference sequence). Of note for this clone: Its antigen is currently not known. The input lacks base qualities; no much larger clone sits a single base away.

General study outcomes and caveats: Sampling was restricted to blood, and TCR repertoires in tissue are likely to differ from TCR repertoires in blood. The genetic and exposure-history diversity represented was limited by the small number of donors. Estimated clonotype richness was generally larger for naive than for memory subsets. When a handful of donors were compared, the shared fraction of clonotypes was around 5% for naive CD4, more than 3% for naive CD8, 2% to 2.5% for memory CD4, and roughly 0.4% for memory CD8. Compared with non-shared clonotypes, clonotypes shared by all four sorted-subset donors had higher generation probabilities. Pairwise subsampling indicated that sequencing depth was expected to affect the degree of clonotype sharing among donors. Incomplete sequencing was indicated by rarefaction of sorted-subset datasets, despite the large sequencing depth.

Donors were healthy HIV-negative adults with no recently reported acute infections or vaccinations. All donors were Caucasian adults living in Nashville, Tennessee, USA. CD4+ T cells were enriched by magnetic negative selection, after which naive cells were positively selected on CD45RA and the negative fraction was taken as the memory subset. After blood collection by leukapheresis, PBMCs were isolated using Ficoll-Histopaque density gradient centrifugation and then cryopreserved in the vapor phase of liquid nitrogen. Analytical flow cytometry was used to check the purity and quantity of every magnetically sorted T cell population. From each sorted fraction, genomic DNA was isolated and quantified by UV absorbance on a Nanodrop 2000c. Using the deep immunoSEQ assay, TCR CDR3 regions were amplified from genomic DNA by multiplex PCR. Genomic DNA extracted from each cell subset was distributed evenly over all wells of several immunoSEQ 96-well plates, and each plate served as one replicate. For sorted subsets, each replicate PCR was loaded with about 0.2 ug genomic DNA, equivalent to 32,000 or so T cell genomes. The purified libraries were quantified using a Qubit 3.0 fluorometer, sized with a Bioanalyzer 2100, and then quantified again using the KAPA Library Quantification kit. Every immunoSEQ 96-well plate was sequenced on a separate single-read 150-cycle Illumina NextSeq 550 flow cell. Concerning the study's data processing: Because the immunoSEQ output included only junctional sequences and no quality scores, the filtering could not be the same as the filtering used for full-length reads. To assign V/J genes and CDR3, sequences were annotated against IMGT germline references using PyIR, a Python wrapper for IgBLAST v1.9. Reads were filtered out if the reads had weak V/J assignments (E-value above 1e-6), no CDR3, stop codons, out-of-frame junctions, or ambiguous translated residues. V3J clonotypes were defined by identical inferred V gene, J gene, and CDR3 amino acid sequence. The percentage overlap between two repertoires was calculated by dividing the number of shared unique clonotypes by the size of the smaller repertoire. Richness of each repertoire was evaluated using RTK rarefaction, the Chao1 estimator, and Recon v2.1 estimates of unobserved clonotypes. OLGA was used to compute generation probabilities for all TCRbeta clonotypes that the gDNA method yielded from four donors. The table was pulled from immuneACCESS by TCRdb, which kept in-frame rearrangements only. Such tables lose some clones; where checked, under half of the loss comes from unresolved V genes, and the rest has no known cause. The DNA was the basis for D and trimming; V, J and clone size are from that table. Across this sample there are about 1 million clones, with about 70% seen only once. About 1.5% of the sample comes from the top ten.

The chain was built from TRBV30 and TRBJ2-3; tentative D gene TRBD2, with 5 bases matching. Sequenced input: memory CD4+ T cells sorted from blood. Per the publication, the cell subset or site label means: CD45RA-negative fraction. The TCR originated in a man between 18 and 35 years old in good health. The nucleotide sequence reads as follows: TGTGCCTGGAGTGGACGTTTGGGTGGAGGAGATACGCAGTATTTT. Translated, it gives CAWSGRLGGGDTQYF.